This T cell receptor beta chain was sequenced during a study of beta chain features in type 1 diabetes. Findings and caveats of the study: In all four CD4+ subsets, TCRB CDR3 length was significantly, moderately reduced in type 1 diabetes. Possibly, sequencing cDNA over-represented cells that had high TCR expression levels.

The whole isolated RNA underwent reverse transcription, so sequencing captured expressed TCRB transcripts. Sequencing used immunoSEQ multiplex PCR; TCRdb keeps in-frame clones, though not all of them. The sample consists of hundreds of thousands of clones, over 12% of them appearing once. Between the trimmed V and J ends, which lost 2 bases and 0 bases, there was a span of 8 bases. Germline CDR1 is SGDLS and CDR2 is YYNGEE. CDR3 length equals 15 residues. With respect to this clone: The target antigen is unknown.

Sequencing was done on a sample of naive CD4+ T cells from blood. The receptor's source is a man between 18 and 35 years old with type 1 diabetes. The chain links TRBV9 to TRBJ2-2, with unresolved D. CDR3 DNA: TGTGCCAGCAGCGTTTGGACCTCGAACACCGGGGAGCTGTTTTTT. Translating gives CASSVWTSNTGELFF.